A selection of T cell receptor beta chains follows, all from one sample in a study of T cells in localized non-small cell lung cancer. Libraries were prepared by immunoSEQ multiplex PCR; TCRdb keeps only in-frame clonotypes and omits some of them. Among around 5,700 clones, 35% were seen once, and the ten largest hold more than 8%. The starting material was lung tumor tissue, obtained before any cancer treatment. All receptors derive from a male donor aged 60 or older with stage I squamous cell lung carcinoma. The CDR3 runs from the conserved cysteine through the conserved F or W. The D gene is left open where the match is weak. Only part of the rows carry a size: once, few, many, or a class if the clone is expanded.

TRBV6-8	TRBD1	TRBJ1-2	NA	CASSPGQGIGGYTF	TGTGCCAGCAGTCCGGGACAGGGAATTGGTGGCTACACCTTC
TRBV5-1	NA	TRBJ2-1	NA	CASSFGRTTFNEQFF	TGCGCCAGCAGCTTCGGCAGGACTACGTTCAATGAGCAGTTCTTC
TRBV6-8	NA	TRBJ1-6	few	CASSRSYNSPLHF	TGTGCCAGCAGTAGAAGTTATAATTCACCCCTCCACTTT
TRBV6-8	NA	TRBJ1-2	few	CASSYSLESLDGYTF	TGTGCCAGCAGTTACTCCTTAGAGTCGTTGGATGGCTACACCTTC
TRBV6-8	TRBD1	TRBJ2-2	medium-sized	CASSYTQGDTGELFF	TGTGCCAGCAGTTACACGCAGGGGGACACCGGGGAGCTGTTTTTT
TRBV28	NA	TRBJ1-5	NA	CASSLGVLSNQPQHF	TGTGCCAGCAGTTTAGGCGTACTTAGCAATCAGCCCCAGCATTTT
TRBV11-3	NA	TRBJ1-2	few	CASSLEPSRGSGYTF	TGTGCCAGCAGCTTAGAGCCCAGCAGGGGTAGCGGCTACACCTTC
TRBV9	NA	TRBJ1-1	medium-sized	CASSAKDPHRRTEAFF	TGTGCCAGCAGCGCCAAAGACCCCCACCGGAGAACTGAAGCTTTCTTT
TRBV15	NA	TRBJ2-2	NA	CATSRDRRAGELFF	TGTGCCACCAGCAGAGATCGCAGGGCCGGGGAGCTGTTTTTT
TRBV18	NA	TRBJ1-2	few	CASSPLGNNYGYTF	TGTGCCAGCTCACCACTTGGTAATAACTATGGCTACACCTTC
TRBV9	TRBD1	TRBJ2-2	few	CASSPGQGYTGELFF	TGTGCCAGCAGCCCGGGACAGGGCTACACCGGGGAGCTGTTTTTT
TRBV11-3	NA	TRBJ2-2	medium-sized	CASSWAVGSAGELFF	TGTGCCAGCAGCTGGGCCGTGGGTTCTGCCGGGGAGCTGTTTTTT
TRBV11-3	NA	TRBJ1-6	NA	CASSPKGTEYNSPLHF	TGTGCCAGCAGCCCTAAAGGGACTGAGTATAATTCACCCCTCCACTTT
TRBV6-8	NA	TRBJ1-1	few	CASSYSWGGAGTEAFF	TGTGCCAGCAGTTACTCGTGGGGGGGCGCGGGCACTGAAGCTTTCTTT
TRBV19	TRBD1	TRBJ2-1	NA	CASSTAGGQVIGQFF	TGTGCCAGTAGTACCGCAGGGGGCCAGGTCATAGGGCAGTTCTTC
TRBV19	NA	TRBJ2-6	few	CASSPGGSNSGANVLTF	TGTGCCAGTAGTCCAGGGGGGTCTAACTCTGGGGCCAACGTCCTGACTTTC
TRBV6-8	NA	TRBJ1-6	NA	CASSLTRNSPLHF	TGTGCCAGCAGTTTGACCCGAAATTCACCCCTCCACTTT
TRBV19	NA	TRBJ2-3	NA	CASSIRKGRGGGITDTQYF	TGTGCCAGTAGTATACGGAAGGGGAGGGGAGGGGGCATCACAGATACGCAGTATTTT
TRBV18	NA	TRBJ2-1	NA	CASSPASYNEQFF	TGTGCCAGCTCACCTGCTAGCTATAATGAGCAGTTCTTC
TRBV18	NA	TRBJ2-1	NA	CASSSRSYNEQFF	TGTGCCAGCTCTTCTCGCTCCTACAATGAGCAGTTCTTC
TRBV11-3	TRBD2	TRBJ2-1	few	CASSLTSGTTNEQFF	TGTGCCAGCAGCTTAACGAGCGGGACGACCAATGAGCAGTTCTTC
TRBV11-3	NA	TRBJ1-4	few	CASSLSRGPSEEKLFF	TGTGCCAGCAGCTTAAGCCGCGGACCCTCTGAGGAAAAACTGTTTTTT